This T cell receptor (beta chain) derives from a study of shared clonotypes between healthy human individuals. Findings and limits, study-wide: The diversity represented, both genetic and in exposure history, was limited by few donors.

Sequencing was performed with immunoSEQ multiplex PCR; in TCRdb, only in-frame clones are kept and a portion is missing. The repertoire holds 500,000 to 650,000 clones, with just over 75% as singletons. The CDR3 consists of 13 residues. V shed 5 bases and J shed 6 bases, with 11 bases lying between them. CDR1 is SEHNR, CDR2 FQNEAQ, per germline (reference sequence). With respect to this clone: Antigen unknown.

This TCR derives from a middle-aged woman in good health. Some clones in this sample may be carry-over from other donors' samples. The chain employs TRBV7-9 and TRBJ1-5; a possible D gene is TRBD1 (6 bases). The sequenced material came from PBMCs. In nucleotides, the CDR3 is TGTGCCAGCAGCGTGACAGGAGGTCAGCCCCAGCATTTT. It translates to CASSVTGGQPQHF.